This section outlines one T cell receptor beta chain sequence together with its context. Its matching antigen is unknown. This sample was taken from a study of T cells after yellow fever vaccination. The ends were cut back, 4 bases at V and 6 bases at J, with 15 bases in the middle. Per the germline V gene, CDR1 is SGHNT and CDR2 is YYREEE (reference sequence). The CDR3 is 14 residues long. In making TCR cDNA, 5'RACE template switching added a universal primer site and UMIs to it. TCRdb called the 5' RACE reads again in MiXCR, with one record for every CDR3 protein. Here the sample spans 100,000 to 150,000 distinct CDR3 sequences, approximately 7% being singletons. Study outcomes and limitations: Researchers noted that a small share of clonotypes showed up in both CD4 and CD8 compartments. Compared with primary, the secondary response was weaker and peaked at day 5, not 15.

The rearrangement uses TRBV5-4 and TRBJ2-3; D perhaps matches TRBD1 (6 bases). The specimen was CD4+ T cells sorted from PBMCs, collected around 10 days after the first yellow fever vaccination. This clonotype was sampled from a man younger than 35 who received the YFV17D yellow fever vaccine. The CDR3 here is CASSQPGARDTQYF. The CDR3 DNA reads as TGTGCCAGCAGCCAGCCAGGGGCCAGGGATACGCAGTATTTT.